This T cell receptor (beta chain) was captured in a study of blood T cell repertoires in COVID-19. Details on this clone: The germline gene is not matched at one end of the junction; a read error may be the cause.

The CDR3 length is 13 residues. CDR1 and CDR2 from the germline V gene are ENHRY and SYGVKD. In the study's own analysis: Reference gene primer amplification gave nucleated cell count estimates. The method was immunoSEQ multiplex PCR; TCRdb's version includes in-frame clones alone and lacks a portion of them. V, J and clone size were drawn from that table, and D and trimming were deduced from the DNA. The profile shows under 100,000 clones, around 86% of them singletons. This receptor was identified in a man in his forties with acute or convalescent COVID-19. Sequencing was performed on peripheral blood. This chain connects TRBV10-3 to TRBJ1-5, with 7 bases lining up with TRBD1. The chain's CDR3 is CAIRGGTDQPQHF. CDR3 nucleotides: TGTGCAATCAGAGGGGGGACAGATCAGCCCCAGCATTTT.